This T cell receptor (beta chain) was captured by sequencing in a study of radiation and T cells in renal cell carcinoma. Study-level background: Nephrectomy followed 15 Gy stereotactic body radiation by 4 weeks. Study-wide findings and caveats: No pretreatment tumor biopsies were available for baseline clonotypes. In blood, top tumor clones expanded by 2 weeks, shrinking by 4.

As regards this clone: Antigen unknown.

The protocol was immunoSEQ multiplex PCR, while the TCRdb copy is restricted to in-frame clones and leaves out a portion. This table has just under 80,000 clones, 80% to 90% appearing once. Noted time point: blood 2 weeks post-SBRT. Indicated treatment: 15 Gy SBRT to primary tumor, nephrectomy 4 weeks later. The patient's renal cell carcinoma had clear cell pathology. Germline V CDR1 and CDR2: MNHNY, SVGAGI (reference sequence). Trimming shortened V by 9 bases and J by 9 bases, and 18 bases separated the two germline ends. CDR3 length: 13 residues. This receptor was obtained from a woman aged 45-60 years with renal cell carcinoma. The genes are TRBV6-6 and TRBJ2-1, with D unclear. The material was blood, obtained from a patient whose treatment included radiotherapy and nephrectomy. In DNA form, the CDR3 reads TGTGCCAGTACCGGGTCCTTCTCCGGTGAGCAGTTCTTC. This sequence encodes CASTGSFSGEQFF.